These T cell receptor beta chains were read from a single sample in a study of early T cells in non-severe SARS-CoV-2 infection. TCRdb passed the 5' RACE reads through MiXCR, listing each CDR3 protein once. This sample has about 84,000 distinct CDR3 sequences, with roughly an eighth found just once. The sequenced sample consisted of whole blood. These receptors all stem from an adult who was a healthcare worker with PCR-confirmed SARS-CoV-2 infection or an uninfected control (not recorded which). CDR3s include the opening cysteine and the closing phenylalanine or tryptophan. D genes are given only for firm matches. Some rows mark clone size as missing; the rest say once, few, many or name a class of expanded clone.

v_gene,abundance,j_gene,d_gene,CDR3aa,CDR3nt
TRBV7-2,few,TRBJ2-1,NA,CASSFRDRYNEQFF,TGTGCCAGCAGCTTTAGGGACCGTTACAATGAGCAGTTCTTC
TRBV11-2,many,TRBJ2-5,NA,CASSLRPGSQETQYF,TGTGCCAGCAGCTTACGTCCAGGATCCCAAGAGACCCAGTACTTC
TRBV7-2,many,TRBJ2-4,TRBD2,CASSLTTAGGRNIQYF,TGTGCCAGCAGCTTGACAACGGCGGGAGGGAGAAACATTCAGTACTTC
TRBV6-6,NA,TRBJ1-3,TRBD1,CASSYPTGGLGNTIYF,TGTGCCAGCAGTTACCCTACAGGGGGCCTAGGAAACACCATATATTTT
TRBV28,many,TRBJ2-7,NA,CASSQPGEQYF,TGTGCCAGCAGCCAACCTGGGGAGCAGTACTTC
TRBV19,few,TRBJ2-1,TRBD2,CASSRLAGSSYNEQFF,TGTGCCAGTAGCCGACTAGCGGGTAGCTCCTACAATGAGCAGTTCTTC
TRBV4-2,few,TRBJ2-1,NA,CASSQDQGGAVNEQFF,TGTGCCAGCAGCCAAGATCAGGGGGGGGCGGTCAATGAGCAGTTCTTC
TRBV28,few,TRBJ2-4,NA,CASAAPSRGNIQYF,TGTGCCAGCGCGGCACCCTCCCGGGGAAACATTCAGTACTTC
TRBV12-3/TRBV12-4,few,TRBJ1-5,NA,CASSPSLQGNQPQHF,TGTGCCAGCAGTCCTAGCCTCCAGGGGAATCAGCCCCAGCATTTT
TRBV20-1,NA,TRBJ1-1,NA,CSAIRGWLTEAFF,TGCAGTGCCATTCGGGGTTGGCTCACTGAAGCTTTCTTT
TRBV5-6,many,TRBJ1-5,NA,CASSPFGQPQHF,TGTGCCAGCAGCCCCTTCGGTCAGCCCCAGCATTTT
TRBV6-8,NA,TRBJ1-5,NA,CASSNRELNEPQHF,TGTGCCAGCAGTAACAGGGAACTTAACGAGCCCCAGCATTTT
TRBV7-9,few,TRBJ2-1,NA,CASSLMTHEQFF,TGTGCCAGCAGCTTAATGACACATGAGCAGTTCTTC
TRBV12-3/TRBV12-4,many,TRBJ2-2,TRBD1,CASSLLAQGSTGELFF,TGTGCCAGCAGTTTACTTGCACAGGGGAGCACCGGGGAGCTGTTTTTT
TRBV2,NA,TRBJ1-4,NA,CATRAGVATNEKLFF,TGTGCCACCCGAGCGGGGGTTGCAACTAATGAAAAACTGTTTTTT
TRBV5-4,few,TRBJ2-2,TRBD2,CASSLDRETVGLAGKGHTGELFF,TGTGCCAGCAGCCTAGACAGGGAAACGGTGGGACTAGCGGGAAAGGGGCACACCGGGGAGCTGTTTTTT
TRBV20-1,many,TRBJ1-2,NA,CSARVGESIYGYTF,TGCAGTGCTAGAGTAGGGGAATCTATCTATGGCTACACCTTC
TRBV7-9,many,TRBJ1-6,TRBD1,CASSSRGTGVYNSPLHF,TGTGCCAGCAGCTCCAGGGGGACAGGGGTATATAATTCACCCCTCCACTTT
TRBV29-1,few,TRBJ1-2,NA,CSVRDTAGPGVF,TGCAGCGTTAGGGACACCGCCGGCCCGGGAGTCTTC
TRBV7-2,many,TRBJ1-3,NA,CASRTAGTTGNTIYF,TGTGCCAGCAGGACGGCAGGGACGACTGGAAACACCATATATTTT
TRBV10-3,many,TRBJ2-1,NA,CAIRLTGTGLNEQFF,TGTGCCATCAGGCTCACAGGTACGGGGCTCAATGAGCAGTTCTTC
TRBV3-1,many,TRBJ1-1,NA,CASSQEAGVSEAFF,TGTGCCAGCAGCCAAGAAGCAGGGGTGTCTGAAGCTTTCTTT
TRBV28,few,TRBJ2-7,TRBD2,CASSGPGGAGEQYF,TGTGCCAGCAGTGGCCCGGGGGGGGCGGGCGAGCAGTACTTC
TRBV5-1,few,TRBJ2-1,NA,CATATGTGPYNEQFF,TGCGCCACCGCGACCGGGACGGGCCCCTACAATGAGCAGTTCTTC
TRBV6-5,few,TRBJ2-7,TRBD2,CASSRGGPYEQYF,TGTGCCAGCAGCCGGGGGGGTCCCTACGAGCAGTACTTC
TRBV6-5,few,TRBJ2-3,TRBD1,CASSYSDRGKPGRKYF,TGTGCCAGCAGTTACTCAGACAGGGGAAAGCCCGGTCGGAAGTATTTT
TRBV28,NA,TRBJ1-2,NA,CASSLDYGYTF,TGTGCCAGCAGCCTAGACTATGGCTACACCTTC
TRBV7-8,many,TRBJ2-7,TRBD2,CASSLGTSGRFGEQYF,TGTGCCAGCAGCCTGGGGACTAGCGGGAGATTTGGGGAGCAGTACTTC
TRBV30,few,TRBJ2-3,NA,CAWKKADTQYF,TGTGCCTGGAAGAAAGCAGATACGCAGTATTTT
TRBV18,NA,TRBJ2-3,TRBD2,CASSPQRGGTDTQYF,TGTGCCAGCTCACCACAGCGGGGGGGCACAGATACGCAGTATTTT
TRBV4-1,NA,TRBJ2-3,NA,CASSQTEDTQYF,TGCGCCAGCAGCCAGACCGAGGATACGCAGTATTTT
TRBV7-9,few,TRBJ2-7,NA,CASSLVGTPSEQYF,TGTGCCAGCAGCTTAGTTGGGACTCCCTCCGAGCAGTACTTC
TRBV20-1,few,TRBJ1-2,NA,CSARDAGLAYGYTF,TGCAGTGCTAGAGATGCGGGACTCGCCTATGGCTACACCTTC
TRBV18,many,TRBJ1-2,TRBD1,CASSPVQGANYGYTF,TGTGCCAGCTCACCCGTACAGGGGGCTAACTATGGCTACACCTTC
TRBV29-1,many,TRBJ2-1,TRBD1,CSFVDRGLGIF,TGCAGCTTCGTCGACAGGGGCTTAGGGATCTTC
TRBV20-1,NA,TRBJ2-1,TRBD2,CSAPAGGKLNEQFF,TGCAGTGCCCCAGCGGGGGGGAAGTTAAATGAGCAGTTCTTC
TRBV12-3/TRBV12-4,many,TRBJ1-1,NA,CASSLIRQSTEAFF,TGTGCCAGCAGTTTGATCCGCCAGTCCACTGAAGCTTTCTTT
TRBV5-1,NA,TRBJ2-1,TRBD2,CASSLRLAGGHNEQFF,TGCGCCAGCAGCTTACGACTAGCGGGAGGGCACAATGAGCAGTTCTTC
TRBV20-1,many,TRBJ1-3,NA,CSARDHSRGNGNTIYF,TGCAGTGCTAGAGATCATAGCAGGGGTAACGGAAACACCATATATTTT
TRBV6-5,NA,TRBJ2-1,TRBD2,CASSYSIAGGWNEQFF,TGTGCCAGCAGTTACTCGATTGCGGGAGGCTGGAATGAGCAGTTCTTC
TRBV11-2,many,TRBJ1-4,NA,CASSSQGWGRHEKLFF,TGTGCCAGCAGCAGCCAAGGTTGGGGGCGGCATGAAAAACTGTTTTTT
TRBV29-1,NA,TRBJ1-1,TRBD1,CSVANRGVTEAFF,TGCAGCGTAGCAAACAGGGGGGTCACTGAAGCTTTCTTT
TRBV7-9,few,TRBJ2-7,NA,CASSLRQGTVAEQYF,TGTGCCAGCAGCTTACGGCAGGGGACGGTGGCCGAGCAGTACTTC
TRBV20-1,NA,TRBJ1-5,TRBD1,CSAWTGGLNQPQHF,TGCAGTGCTTGGACAGGCGGGCTCAATCAGCCCCAGCATTTT
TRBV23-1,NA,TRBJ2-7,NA,CASNYYEQYF,TGCGCCAGCAACTACTACGAGCAGTACTTC
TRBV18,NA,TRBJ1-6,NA,CASSETPSMQGNSPLHF,TGTGCCAGCTCAGAGACGCCATCCATGCAGGGAAATTCACCCCTCCACTTT
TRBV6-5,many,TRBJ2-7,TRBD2,CASSYSRLAGAYYEQYF,TGTGCCAGCAGTTACTCGCGACTAGCGGGAGCGTACTACGAGCAGTACTTC
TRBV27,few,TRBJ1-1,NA,CASTPAGRDTEAFF,TGTGCCAGCACCCCGGCCGGCAGAGACACTGAAGCTTTCTTT
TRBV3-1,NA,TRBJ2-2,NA,CASSPTGSGELFF,TGTGCCAGCAGCCCGACGGGGTCCGGGGAGCTGTTTTTT
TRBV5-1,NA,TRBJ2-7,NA,CASRRGAGGAYEQYF,TGCGCCAGCCGCCGGGGGGCAGGGGGCGCCTACGAGCAGTACTTC
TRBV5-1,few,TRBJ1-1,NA,CASSLAEKMGTEAFF,TGCGCCAGCAGCTTGGCAGAGAAAATGGGCACTGAAGCTTTCTTT
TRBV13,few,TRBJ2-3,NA,CASSLGAATSTDTQYF,TGTGCCAGCAGCTTAGGCGCTGCTACTAGCACAGATACGCAGTATTTT
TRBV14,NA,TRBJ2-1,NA,CASSPCKFF,TGTGCCAGCAGCCCGTGTAAGTTCTTC
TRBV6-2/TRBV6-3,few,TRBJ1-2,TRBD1,CASSSRIGQGENYGYTF,TGTGCCAGCAGTTCTAGAATTGGACAGGGGGAAAACTATGGCTACACCTTC